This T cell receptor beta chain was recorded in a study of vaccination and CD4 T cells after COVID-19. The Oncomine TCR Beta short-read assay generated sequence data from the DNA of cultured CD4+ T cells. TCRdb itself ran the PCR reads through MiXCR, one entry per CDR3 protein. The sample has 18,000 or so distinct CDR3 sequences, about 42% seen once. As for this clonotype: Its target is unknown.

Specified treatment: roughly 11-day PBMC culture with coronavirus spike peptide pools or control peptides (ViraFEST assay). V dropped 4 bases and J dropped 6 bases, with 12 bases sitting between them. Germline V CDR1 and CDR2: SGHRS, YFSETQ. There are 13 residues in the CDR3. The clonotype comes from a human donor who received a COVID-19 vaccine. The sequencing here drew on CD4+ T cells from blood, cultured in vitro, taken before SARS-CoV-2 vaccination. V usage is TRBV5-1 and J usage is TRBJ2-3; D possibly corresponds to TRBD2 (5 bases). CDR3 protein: CASSTGRGDTQYF. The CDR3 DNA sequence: TGCGCCAGCAGCACTGGCCGCGGGGATACGCAGTATTTT.